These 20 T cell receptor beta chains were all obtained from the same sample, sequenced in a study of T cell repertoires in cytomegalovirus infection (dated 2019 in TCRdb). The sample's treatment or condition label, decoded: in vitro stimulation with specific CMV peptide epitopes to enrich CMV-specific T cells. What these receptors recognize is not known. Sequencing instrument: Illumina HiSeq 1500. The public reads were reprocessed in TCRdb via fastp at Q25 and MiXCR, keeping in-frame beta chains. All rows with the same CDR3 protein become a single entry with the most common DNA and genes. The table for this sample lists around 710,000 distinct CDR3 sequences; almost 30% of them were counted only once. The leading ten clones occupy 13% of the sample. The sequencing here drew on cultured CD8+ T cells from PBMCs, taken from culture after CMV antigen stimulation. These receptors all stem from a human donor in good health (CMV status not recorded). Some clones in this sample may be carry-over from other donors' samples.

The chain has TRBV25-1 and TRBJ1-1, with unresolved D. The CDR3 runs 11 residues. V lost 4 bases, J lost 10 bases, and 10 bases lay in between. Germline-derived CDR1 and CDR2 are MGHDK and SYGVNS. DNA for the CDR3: TGTGCCAGCAGTGCCTGGGCGGGAGCTTTCTTT. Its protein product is CASSAWAGAFF.

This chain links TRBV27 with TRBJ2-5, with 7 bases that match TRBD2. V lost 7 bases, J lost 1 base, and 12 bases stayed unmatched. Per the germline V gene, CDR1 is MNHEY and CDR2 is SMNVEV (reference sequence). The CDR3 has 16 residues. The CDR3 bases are TGTGCCAGCAACCCTTTTTTGGGGGGGACCCAAGAGACCCAGTACTTC. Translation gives CASNPFLGGTQETQYF.

The CDR3 region is CSARDRMNTEAFF. The CDR3, as DNA: TGCAGTGCTAGGGACAGGATGAACACTGAAGCTTTCTTT. The rearrangement links TRBV20-1 to TRBJ1-1, with 7 bases fitting TRBD1. CDR1 is DFQATT, CDR2 SNEGSKA, per germline (reference sequence). V lost 3 bases and J lost 0; bases outside the gene matches: 1. The CDR3 has 13 amino acids.

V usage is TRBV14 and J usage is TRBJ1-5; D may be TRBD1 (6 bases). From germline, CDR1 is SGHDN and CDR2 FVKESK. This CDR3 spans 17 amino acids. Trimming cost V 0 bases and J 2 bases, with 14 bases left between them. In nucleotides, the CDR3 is TGTGCCAGCAGCCAAGAGGAGGCAAAGGGGGGCAATCAGCCCCAGCATTTT. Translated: CASSQEEAKGGNQPQHF.

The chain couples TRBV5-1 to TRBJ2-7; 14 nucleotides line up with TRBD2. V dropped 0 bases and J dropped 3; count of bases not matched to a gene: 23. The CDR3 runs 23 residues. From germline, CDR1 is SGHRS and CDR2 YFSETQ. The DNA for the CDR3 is TGCGCCAGCAGCTTGGTTCGGGGACATGACCCGGGACTAGCGGGGGTAAGGGACTACGAGCAGTACGTC. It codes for CASSLVRGHDPGLAGVRDYEQYV.

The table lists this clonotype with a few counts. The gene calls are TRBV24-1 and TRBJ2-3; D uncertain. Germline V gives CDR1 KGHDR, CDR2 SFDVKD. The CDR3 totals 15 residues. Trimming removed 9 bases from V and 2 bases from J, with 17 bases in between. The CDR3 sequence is CATQNTDRDTDTQYF. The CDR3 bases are TGTGCCACCCAGAACACGGACCGAGACACAGATACGCAGTATTTT.

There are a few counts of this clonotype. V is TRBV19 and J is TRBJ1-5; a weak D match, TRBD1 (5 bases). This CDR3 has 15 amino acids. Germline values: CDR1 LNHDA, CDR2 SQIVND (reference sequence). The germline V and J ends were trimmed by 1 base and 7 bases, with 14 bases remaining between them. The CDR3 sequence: CASSIGGSLGQPQHF. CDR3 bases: TGTGCCAGTAGTATAGGGGGCAGCCTGGGGCAGCCCCAGCATTTT.

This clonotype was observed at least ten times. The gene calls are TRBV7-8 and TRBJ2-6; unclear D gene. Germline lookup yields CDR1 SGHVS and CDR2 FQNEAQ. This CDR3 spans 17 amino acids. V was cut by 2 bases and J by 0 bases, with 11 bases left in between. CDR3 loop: CASSLSGLNSGANVLTF. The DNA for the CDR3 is TGTGCCAGCAGCTTATCTGGGCTAAACTCTGGGGCCAACGTCCTGACTTTC.

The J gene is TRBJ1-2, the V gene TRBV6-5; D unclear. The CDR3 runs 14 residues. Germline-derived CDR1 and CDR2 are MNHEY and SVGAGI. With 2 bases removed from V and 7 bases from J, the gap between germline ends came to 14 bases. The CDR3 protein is CASSYNTRVGGYTF. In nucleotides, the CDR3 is TGTGCCAGCAGTTACAATACCCGAGTAGGTGGCTACACCTTC.

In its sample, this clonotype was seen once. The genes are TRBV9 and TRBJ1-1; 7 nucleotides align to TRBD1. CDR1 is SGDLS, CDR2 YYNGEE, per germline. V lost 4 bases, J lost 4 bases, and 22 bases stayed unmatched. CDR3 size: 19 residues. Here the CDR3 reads CASSPQVVPTGAGGTEAFF. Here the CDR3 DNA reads TGTGCCAGCAGCCCCCAAGTAGTTCCCACAGGGGCAGGCGGCACTGAAGCTTTCTTT.

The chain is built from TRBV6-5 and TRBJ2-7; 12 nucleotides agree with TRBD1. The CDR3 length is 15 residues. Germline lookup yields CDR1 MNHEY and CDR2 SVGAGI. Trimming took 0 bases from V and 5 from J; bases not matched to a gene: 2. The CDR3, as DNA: TGTGCCAGCAGTTACTCCCGGGACAGGGGGCACGAGCAGTACTTC. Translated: CASSYSRDRGHEQYF.

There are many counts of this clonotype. The CDR3 protein is CASSLTYSTDTQYF. The CDR3 DNA sequence: TGTGCCAGCAGCTTGACTTACAGCACAGATACGCAGTATTTT. This chain joins TRBV6-4 and TRBJ2-3, with D uncertain. The CDR3 length is 14 residues. V lost 6 bases, J lost 0 bases, and 10 bases lay in between. Germline CDR1 and CDR2: MRHNA and SNTAGT.

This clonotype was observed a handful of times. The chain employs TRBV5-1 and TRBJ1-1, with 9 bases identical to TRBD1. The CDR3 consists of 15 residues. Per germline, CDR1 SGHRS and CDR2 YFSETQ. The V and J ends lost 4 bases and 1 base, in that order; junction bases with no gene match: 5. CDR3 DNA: TGCGCCAGCAGCGTGGGGACAGGGAGGAACACTGAAGCTTTCTTT. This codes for CASSVGTGRNTEAFF.

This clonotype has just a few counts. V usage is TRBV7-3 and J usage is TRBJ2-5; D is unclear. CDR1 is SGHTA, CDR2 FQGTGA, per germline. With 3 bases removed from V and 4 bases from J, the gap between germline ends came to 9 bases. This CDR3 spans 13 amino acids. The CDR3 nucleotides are TGTGCCAGCAGCTTCGAGATGGGAGAGACCCAGTACTTC. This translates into CASSFEMGETQYF.

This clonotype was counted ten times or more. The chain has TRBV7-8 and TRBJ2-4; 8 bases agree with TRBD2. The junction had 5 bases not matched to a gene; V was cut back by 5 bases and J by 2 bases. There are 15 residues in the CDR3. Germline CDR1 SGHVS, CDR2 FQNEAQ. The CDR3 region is CASSATSGTKNIQYF. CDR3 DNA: TGTGCCAGCAGCGCCACTAGCGGAACCAAAAACATTCAGTACTTC.

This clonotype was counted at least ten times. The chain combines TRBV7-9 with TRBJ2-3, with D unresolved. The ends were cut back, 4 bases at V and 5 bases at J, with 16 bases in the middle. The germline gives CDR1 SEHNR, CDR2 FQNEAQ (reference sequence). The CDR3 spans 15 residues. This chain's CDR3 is CASSSPAGRVDTQYF. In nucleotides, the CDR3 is TGTGCCAGCAGCTCGCCTGCTGGGCGTGTAGATACGCAGTATTTT.

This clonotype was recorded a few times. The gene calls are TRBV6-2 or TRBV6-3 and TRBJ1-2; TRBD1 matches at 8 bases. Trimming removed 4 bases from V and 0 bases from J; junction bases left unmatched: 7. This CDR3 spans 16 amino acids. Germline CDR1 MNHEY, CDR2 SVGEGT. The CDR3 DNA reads TGTGCCAGCAGTTTGCCGGGACAGGACACTAACTATGGCTACACCTTC. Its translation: CASSLPGQDTNYGYTF.

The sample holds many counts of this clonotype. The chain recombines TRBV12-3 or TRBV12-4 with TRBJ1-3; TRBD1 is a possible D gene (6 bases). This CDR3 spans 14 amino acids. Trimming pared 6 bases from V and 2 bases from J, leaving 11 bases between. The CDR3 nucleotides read TGTGCCAGCAGCTGGAAGGGGGCTGGAAACACCATATATTTT. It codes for CASSWKGAGNTIYF.

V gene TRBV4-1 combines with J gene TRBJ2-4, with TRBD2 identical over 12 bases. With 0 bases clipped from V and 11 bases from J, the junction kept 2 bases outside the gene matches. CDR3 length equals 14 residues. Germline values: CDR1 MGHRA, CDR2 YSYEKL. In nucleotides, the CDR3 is TGCGCCAGCAGCCAAGAGGGACTAGCGGGTTTTCAGTACTTC. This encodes CASSQEGLAGFQYF.

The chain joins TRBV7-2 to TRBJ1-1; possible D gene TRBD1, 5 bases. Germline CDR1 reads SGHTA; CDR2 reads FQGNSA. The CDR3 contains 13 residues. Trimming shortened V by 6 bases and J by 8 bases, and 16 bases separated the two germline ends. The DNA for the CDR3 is TGTGCCAGCAGTTTCGTTCTCCGGGACGAAGCTTTCTTT. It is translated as CASSFVLRDEAFF.